This T cell receptor (beta chain) is from a study of patients and donors after allogeneic stem cell transplantation. This clonotype was counted ten times or more. Trimming removed 3 bases from V and 0 bases from J; junction bases left unmatched: 1. Germline-derived CDR1 and CDR2 are SEHNR and FQNEAQ (reference sequence). The CDR3 totals 14 residues. TCRdb processed the RT-PCR reads anew with MiXCR; each CDR3 protein has one entry. The sample comprises fewer than 95,000 distinct CDR3 sequences, roughly 5.2% of which are singletons, and about 2.8% rests with the top ten. This chain joins TRBV7-9 and TRBJ2-5, with 7 bases identical to TRBD1. The TCR sequence derives from a human donor who was either an allogeneic HSCT recipient or a stem cell or donor lymphocyte infusion donor (not recorded which). It is not recorded whose cells these are; they may come from a transplant donor. The sequenced sample was blood, either unsorted or a sorted T cell fraction (not recorded which). CDR3: CASSLGQYQETQYF. CDR3 in DNA: TGTGCCAGCAGCTTGGGACAGTACCAAGAGACCCAGTACTTC.